This T cell receptor (beta chain) was obtained from a study of blood T cell repertoires in COVID-19. Study details: Sites across the United States, Italy and Spain contributed samples from acute and convalescent COVID-19. The cDNA or gDNA used as material had been derived from T cells, B-cell-depleted T cells, or PBMCs.

This clone was picked up a small number of times. The germline V gene encodes CDR1 SGDLS and CDR2 YYNGEE. V trimming: 3 bases; J trimming: 4 bases; junction bases outside the gene matches: 11. This CDR3 has 16 amino acids. Methods used by the authors: Using reference gene primer amplification, nucleated cell counts were estimated. The method was immunoSEQ multiplex PCR; TCRdb's version includes in-frame clones alone and lacks a portion of them. V, J and clone size reflect that table, while D and trimming were determined from the DNA. The repertoire has a few hundred thousand clones, approximately 88% of them found once; the top ten carry approximately 8.5%.

This sequence originates from a man aged 18 to 30 with active or convalescent COVID-19. The chain links TRBV9 to TRBJ2-7; TRBD2 matches 9 bases. Sequencing was carried out using peripheral blood. The CDR3 loop is CASSGDSGGHGYEQYF. Here the CDR3 DNA reads TGTGCCAGCAGCGGCGATAGCGGGGGACACGGGTACGAGCAGTACTTC.